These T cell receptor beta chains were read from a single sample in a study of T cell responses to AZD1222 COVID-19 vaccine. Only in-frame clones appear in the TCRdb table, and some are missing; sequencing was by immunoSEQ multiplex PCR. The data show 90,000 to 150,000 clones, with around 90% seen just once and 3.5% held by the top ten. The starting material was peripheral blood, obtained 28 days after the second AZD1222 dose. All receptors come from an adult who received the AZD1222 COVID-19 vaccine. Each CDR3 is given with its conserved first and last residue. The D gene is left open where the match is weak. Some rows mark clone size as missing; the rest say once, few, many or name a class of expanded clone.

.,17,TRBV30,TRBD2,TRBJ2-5,TGTGCCTGGAGTGTTTGGTTGGGGACTAGCGGGAGTCAGACCCAGTACTTC,CAWSVWLGTSGSQTQYF
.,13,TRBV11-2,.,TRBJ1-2,TGTGCCAGCACCTACCCAAGAAACTATGGCTACACCTTC,CASTYPRNYGYTF
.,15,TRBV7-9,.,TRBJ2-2,TGTGCCAGTTTCCCACAGGGCCGGAACACCGGGGAGCTGTTTTTT,CASFPQGRNTGELFF
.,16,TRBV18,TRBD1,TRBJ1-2,TGTGCCAGCTCACCATTAACAGGGGAATCTAACTATGGCTACACCTTC,CASSPLTGESNYGYTF
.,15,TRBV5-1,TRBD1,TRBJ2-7,TGCGCCAGCAGCCCGAGGTCACAGGGGGACTACGAGCAGTACTTC,CASSPRSQGDYEQYF
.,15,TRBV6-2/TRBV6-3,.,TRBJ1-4,TGTGCCAGCAGCCCGTTCACCGCAACTAATGAAAAACTGTTTTTT,CASSPFTATNEKLFF
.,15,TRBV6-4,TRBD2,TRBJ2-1,TGTGCCAGCAGCCCGGGACTAGCCGAGTACAATGAGCAGTTCTTC,CASSPGLAEYNEQFF
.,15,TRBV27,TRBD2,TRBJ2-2,TGTGCCAGCACTAAGCGGGAGTCAGGTACCGGGGAGCTGTTTTTT,CASTKRESGTGELFF
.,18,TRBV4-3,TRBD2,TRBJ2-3,TGCGCCAGCAGCCAGGGGGGACTAGCGGGAAGGGGCACAGATACGCAGTATTTT,CASSQGGLAGRGTDTQYF
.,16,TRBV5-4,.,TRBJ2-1,TGTGCCAGCAGCTTGGCCGTTGAGAGCTCCTACAATGAGCAGTTCTTC,CASSLAVESSYNEQFF
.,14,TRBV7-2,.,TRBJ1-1,TGTGCCAGCAGCTTAGCGCCGGGAGCCACTGAAGCTTTCTTT,CASSLAPGATEAFF
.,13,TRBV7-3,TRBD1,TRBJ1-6,TGTGCCAGCAGCGGACAGGTTAATTCACCCCTCCACTTT,CASSGQVNSPLHF
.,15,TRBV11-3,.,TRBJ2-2,TGTGCCAGCAGCCCCTTGTACGGGGACACCGGGGAGCTGTTTTTT,CASSPLYGDTGELFF
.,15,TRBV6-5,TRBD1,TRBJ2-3,TGTGCCAGCAGTTACGGGACAGGGGACACAGATACGCAGTATTTT,CASSYGTGDTDTQYF
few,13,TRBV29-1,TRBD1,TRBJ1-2,TGCAGCGGGGGGACAGGGGCTAACTATGGCTACACCTTC,CSGGTGANYGYTF
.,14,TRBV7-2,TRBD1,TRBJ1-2,TGTGCCAGCAGCCGGGACAGGGGGGGCTATGGCTACACCTTC,CASSRDRGGYGYTF
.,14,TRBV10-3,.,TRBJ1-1,TGTGCCATCACCTCGACAGCTTTTAACACTGAAGCTTTCTTT,CAITSTAFNTEAFF
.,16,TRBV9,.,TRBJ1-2,TGTGCCAGCAGCGTAGAGGGGGGAGAGGTGGGCTATGGCTACACCTTC,CASSVEGGEVGYGYTF
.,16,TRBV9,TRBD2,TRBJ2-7,TGTGCCAGCAGCGTAGAGGTCTACGGGAGGGATTACGAGCAGTACTTC,CASSVEVYGRDYEQYF
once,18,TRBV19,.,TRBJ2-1,TGTGCCAGTAGTGAGTCCCGCGTACCGGCCGGCTCCTACAATGAGCAGTTCTTC,CASSESRVPAGSYNEQFF
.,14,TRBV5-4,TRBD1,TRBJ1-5,TGTGCCAGCAGCATAGGACAGGGAGATCAGCCCCAGCATTTT,CASSIGQGDQPQHF
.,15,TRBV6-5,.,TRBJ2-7,TGTGCCAGCAGTTACTCGAGAGACAGAGTAAACGAGCAGTACTTC,CASSYSRDRVNEQYF
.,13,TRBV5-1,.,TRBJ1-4,TGCGCCAGCAGCAGGGTAGAAGGTGAAAAACTGTTTTTT,CASSRVEGEKLFF
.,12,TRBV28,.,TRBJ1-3,TGTGCCACCAGGGAAGCTGGAAACACCATATATTTT,CATREAGNTIYF
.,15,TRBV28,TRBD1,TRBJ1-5,TGTGCCAGCAGTTTTAACAGGGGACCCAATCAGCCCCAGCATTTT,CASSFNRGPNQPQHF
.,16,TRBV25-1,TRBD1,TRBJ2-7,TGTGCCAGCAGTGGCGAATATCGGACAGGGGTCTACGAGCAGTACTTC,CASSGEYRTGVYEQYF
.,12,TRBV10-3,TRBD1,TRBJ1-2,TGTGCCACCTCGGACAGGGTAGGAGGCTACACCTTC,CATSDRVGGYTF
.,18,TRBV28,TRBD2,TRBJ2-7,TGTGCCAGCAGTTTCTCCCCCCTAGCGGGAGGGGGCCCGGACGAGCAGTACTTC,CASSFSPLAGGGPDEQYF
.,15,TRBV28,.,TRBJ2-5,TGTGCCAGCAGCCAGATAGGGATAAACCAAGAGACCCAGTACTTC,CASSQIGINQETQYF
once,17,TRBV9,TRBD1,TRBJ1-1,TGTGCCAGCAGCGTAGCCGACAGGGTTTGGGCCGGGACTGAAGCTTTCTTT,CASSVADRVWAGTEAFF
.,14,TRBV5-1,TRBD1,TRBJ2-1,TGCGCCAGCAGCTCGGGACAGTTCTACAATGAGCAGTTCTTC,CASSSGQFYNEQFF
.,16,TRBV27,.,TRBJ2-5,TGTGCCAGCAGTTTAACAGGGCTGGGGGGGCAAGAGACCCAGTACTTC,CASSLTGLGGQETQYF
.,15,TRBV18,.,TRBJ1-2,TGTGCCAGCCCCTCGCAACAGGGTTCGGACTATGGCTACACCTTC,CASPSQQGSDYGYTF
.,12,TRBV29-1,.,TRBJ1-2,TGCAGCGCCACAGCAGGGAGAGACGGCTACACCTTC,CSATAGRDGYTF
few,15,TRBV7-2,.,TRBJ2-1,TGTGCCAGCAGCTTACATGGGACTCGAAACAATGAGCAGTTCTTC,CASSLHGTRNNEQFF
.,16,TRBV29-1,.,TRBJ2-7,TGCAGCGTTGAGCTCCCCGAGCACACGAGCTCCTACGAGCAGTACTTC,CSVELPEHTSSYEQYF
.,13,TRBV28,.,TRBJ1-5,TGTGCCAGTAAACAGGGATTTAATCAGCCCCAGCATTTT,CASKQGFNQPQHF
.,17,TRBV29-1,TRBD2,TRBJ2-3,TGCAGCGTTGCGGGACTAGCGGGGTTGACTAGCACAGATACGCAGTATTTT,CSVAGLAGLTSTDTQYF
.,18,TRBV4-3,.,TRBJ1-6,TGCGCCAGCAGCCAAGTGGCCGGCGTAGGCCGATCAAATTCACCCCTCCACTTT,CASSQVAGVGRSNSPLHF
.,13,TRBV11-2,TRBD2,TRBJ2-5,TGTGCCAGCAGCGACGGGACTAGAGAGACCCAGTACTTC,CASSDGTRETQYF
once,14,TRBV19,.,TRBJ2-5,TGTGCCAGTAGTGCTGGCAGGGCCCAAGAGACCCAGTACTTC,CASSAGRAQETQYF
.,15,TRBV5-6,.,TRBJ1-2,TGTGCCAGCAGTTCGGGGTTACTAGTTAGCTATGGCTACACCTTC,CASSSGLLVSYGYTF
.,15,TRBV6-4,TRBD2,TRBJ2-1,TGTGCCAGCAGACCTTTAGCGGGGGGCCCCGATGAGCAGTTCTTC,CASRPLAGGPDEQFF
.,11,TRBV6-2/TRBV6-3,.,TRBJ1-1,TGTGCCAGCAGTTACAAGGACAGAGCTTTCTTT,CASSYKDRAFF
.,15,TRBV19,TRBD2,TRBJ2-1,TGTGCCAGTAGTATTCTAGGCGGGAGGGCCAATGAGCAGTTCTTC,CASSILGGRANEQFF
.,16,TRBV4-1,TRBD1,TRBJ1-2,TGCGCCAGCAGCCAAATGGGGTTGGGGACAGTCTATGGCTACACCTTC,CASSQMGLGTVYGYTF
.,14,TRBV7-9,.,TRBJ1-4,TGTGCCAGTGTTAGGGACGGGGCGGATGAAAAACTGTTTTTT,CASVRDGADEKLFF
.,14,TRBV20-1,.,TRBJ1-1,TGCAGTGCTAGTAACCGAGGGGCGGGGACTGAAGCTTTCTTT,CSASNRGAGTEAFF
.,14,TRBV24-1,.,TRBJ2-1,TGTGCCACCAGTGACTTGGGAGGAGGGAATGAGCAGTTCTTC,CATSDLGGGNEQFF
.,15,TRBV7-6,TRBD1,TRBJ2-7,TGTGCCAGCAGCCGGGTTGGGGACAGGGAGGACGAGCAGTACTTC,CASSRVGDREDEQYF